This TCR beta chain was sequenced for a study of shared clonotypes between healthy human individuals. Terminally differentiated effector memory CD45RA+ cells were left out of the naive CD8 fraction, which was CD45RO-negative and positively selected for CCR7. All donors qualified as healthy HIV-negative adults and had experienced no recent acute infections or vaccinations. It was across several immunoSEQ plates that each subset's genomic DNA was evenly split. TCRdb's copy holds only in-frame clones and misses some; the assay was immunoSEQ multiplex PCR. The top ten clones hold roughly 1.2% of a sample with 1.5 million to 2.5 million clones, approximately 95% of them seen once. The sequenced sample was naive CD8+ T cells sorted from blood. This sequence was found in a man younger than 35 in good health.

In DNA, the CDR3 is TGTGCCAGTAGTATCCCGGGACAGATTGAAAAACTGTTTTTT. Translating it yields CASSIPGQIEKLFF. The rearrangement uses TRBV19 and TRBJ1-4, with TRBD1 identical over 7 bases. Germline CDR1 reads LNHDA; CDR2 reads SQIVND (reference sequence). The junction had 5 bases not matched to a gene; V was cut back by 3 bases and J by 7 bases. CDR3 size: 14 residues.